This passage covers 23 T cell receptor beta chains from one sample sequenced in a study of blood T cell repertoires in COVID-19. Data came from immunoSEQ multiplex PCR; TCRdb stores just in-frame clones and leaves some out. In the table there are about 120,000 clones, almost 70% of which are singletons. Sequencing was performed on peripheral blood. The receptors were sampled from a woman aged 65 to 85 with acute or convalescent COVID-19.

The V and J genes are TRBV5-8 and TRBJ1-5; 9 bases align to TRBD1. J lost 7 bases, V lost 0 bases, and 8 bases had no gene match. Per germline, CDR1 SGHTS and CDR2 YDEGEE. CDR3 length: 16 residues. CDR3 sequence: CASSLGAGTGNQPQHF. In DNA form, the CDR3 reads TGTGCCAGCAGCTTGGGGGCCGGGACAGGGAACCAGCCCCAGCATTTT.

This clone has a single count. The chain joins TRBV7-9 to TRBJ2-3; TRBD1 matches at 9 bases. J lost 0 bases, V lost 4 bases, and 2 bases had no gene match. This CDR3 is built from 15 residues. In germline, CDR1 is SEHNR, CDR2 FQNEAQ (reference sequence). CDR3 protein: CASSSQGASTDTQYF. The CDR3 region has the DNA TGTGCCAGCAGCTCACAGGGGGCAAGCACAGATACGCAGTATTTT. Full variable domain (missing parts from reference TRBV7-9 and TRBJ2-3): DTGVSQNPRHKITKRGQNVTFRCDPISEHNRLYWYRQTLGQGPEFLTYFQNEAQLEKSRLLSDRFSAERPKGSFSTLEIQRTEQGDSAMYLCASSSQGASTDTQYFGPGTRLTVL.

J is TRBJ2-7 and V is TRBV4-3, with TRBD1 matching over 10 bases. This CDR3 has 16 amino acids. The ends lost 0 bases at V and 2 bases at J; junction bases unmatched: 4. Germline V gene data show CDR1 as LGHNA and CDR2 as YSLEER. The CDR3, as DNA: TGCGCCAGCAGCCAAGAGGGACAGGGGCCTCCCTACGAGCAGTACTTC. This sequence encodes CASSQEGQGPPYEQYF.

The chain recombines TRBV29-1 with TRBJ1-2; 8 bases fit TRBD1. The CDR3 is 12 amino acids. With 7 bases clipped from V and 7 bases from J, the junction kept 8 bases outside the gene matches. Germline loops: CDR1 SQVTM, CDR2 ANQGSEA. CDR3 residues: CSGLRGRGGYTF. The CDR3 coding sequence is TGCAGCGGCCTCAGGGGGCGTGGTGGCTACACCTTC.

V and J are TRBV18 and TRBJ2-5, with D possibly TRBD2 on 6 matching bases. Trimming shortened V by 1 base and J by 8 bases, and 17 bases separated the two germline ends. CDR1 and CDR2 from the germline V gene are KGHSH and LQKENI. The CDR3 has 15 amino acids. The CDR3 reads CASSPRGGALETQYF. In nucleotides, the CDR3 is TGTGCCAGCTCACCACGAGGAGGGGCGCTAGAAACCCAGTACTTC.

The chain uses TRBV19 and TRBJ1-5, with D unresolved. The CDR3 runs to 13 residues. With 6 bases removed from V and 4 bases from J, the gap between germline ends came to 10 bases. Looked up from germline, CDR1 is LNHDA and CDR2 is SQIVND (reference sequence). CDR3 coding DNA: TGTGCCAGTAGGCGGCAGACTAATCAGCCCCAGCATTTT. Protein product: CASRRQTNQPQHF. Drawing the rest from reference TRBV19 and TRBJ1-5, the complete variable domain is DGGITQSPKYLFRKEGQNVTLSCEQNLNHDAMYWYRQDPGQGLRLIYYSQIVNDFQKGDIAEGYSVSREKKESFPLTVTSAQKNPTAFYLCASRRQTNQPQHFGDGTRLSIL.

V usage is TRBV5-5 and J usage is TRBJ2-7; 7 bases fit TRBD1. This CDR3 spans 18 amino acids. CDR1 and CDR2 (germline): SGHKS, YYEKEE (reference sequence). Trimming cost V 3 bases and J 2 bases; bases outside gene matches: 17. In nucleotides, the CDR3 is TGTGCCAGCAGCTCCCTGGCCCAGAGACAGGGAACCCCCTACGAGCAGTACTTC. This gives the protein CASSSLAQRQGTPYEQYF. Based on the CDR3 plus reference TRBV5-5 and TRBJ2-7, the full variable domain is DAGVTQSPTHLIKTRGQQVTLRCSPISGHKSVSWYQQVLGQGPQFIFQYYEKEERGRGNFPDRFSARQFPNYSSELNVNALLLGDSALYLCASSSLAQRQGTPYEQYFGPGTRLTVT.

The rearrangement links TRBV27 to TRBJ2-7; TRBD2 aligns across 8 bases. V trimming: 8 bases; J trimming: 1 base; junction bases outside the gene matches: 4. This CDR3 has 13 amino acids. Germline assignment: CDR1 MNHEY and CDR2 SMNVEV (reference sequence). Written as DNA, the CDR3 is TGTGCCAGCTTTGCTAGCGGGTCCTACGAGCAGTACTTC. It encodes CASFASGSYEQYF.

This clone appeared a few times. The V gene is TRBV7-2, the J gene TRBJ2-7, with 10 bases that match TRBD2. V lost 3 bases to trimming and J lost 4 bases; unmatched junction nucleotides: 12. The CDR3 sequence is 17 residues long. Germline V gene data show CDR1 as SGHTA and CDR2 as FQGNSA. Here the CDR3 reads CASSFYTLASGGYEQYF. The CDR3, as DNA: TGTGCCAGCAGCTTTTATACCTTGGCTAGCGGGGGTTACGAGCAGTACTTC.

The chain couples TRBV28 to TRBJ2-7, with D possibly being TRBD1 (6 bases). V was shortened by 6 bases and J by 6 bases, with 18 bases between the two germline ends. The CDR3 contains 14 residues. CDR1 and CDR2 from the germline V gene are MDHEN and SYDVKM. The CDR3 nucleotides are TGTGCCAGCAGCCTTATTCAGACAGGAGGCGAGCAGTACTTC. Translated: CASSLIQTGGEQYF.

In this sample, this clone turned up a few times. This chain connects TRBV7-2 to TRBJ2-7; no firm D call. The V end lost 1 base, the J end lost 2 bases, and 18 bases lay between the germline ends. CDR3 length: 17 residues. CDR1 is SGHTA and CDR2 is FQGNSA in the germline V gene. In DNA form, the CDR3 reads TGTGCCAGCAGCTTAGTCTCGGGTAGCAGACCGCCCTACGAGCAGTACTTC. It yields the protein CASSLVSGSRPPYEQYF.

The rearrangement links TRBV3-1 (or the pseudogene TRBV3-2) to TRBJ2-4, with D perhaps TRBD1 (5 bases). In germline, CDR1 is LGHDT, CDR2 YNNKEL (reference sequence). This CDR3 has 14 amino acids. Trimming shortened V by 6 bases and J by 1 base, and 10 bases separated the two germline ends. The chain's CDR3 is CASSPTEAKNIQYF. The CDR3, as DNA: TGTGCCAGCAGTCCGACAGAGGCCAAAAACATTCAGTACTTC.

The chain couples TRBV6-7 to TRBJ2-4, with TRBD2 matching over 9 bases. TRBV6-7 is an ORF; its function is uncertain. The trim removed 0 bases at V and 0 bases at J, leaving 9 bases unmatched. This CDR3 region has 19 residues. The CDR3 here is CASSYSRLAGSLAKNIQYF. Written as DNA, the CDR3 is TGTGCCAGCAGTTACTCGAGGCTAGCGGGATCTCTAGCCAAAAACATTCAGTACTTC.

This chain joins TRBV7-8 and TRBJ1-5; 7 bases match TRBD1. This CDR3 spans 17 amino acids. J gave up 0 bases and V 5 bases, and 10 bases lay outside the gene matches. The germline V gene encodes CDR1 SGHVS and CDR2 FQNEAQ. The CDR3 here is CASSPNTGVYSNQPQHF. CDR3 bases: TGTGCCAGCAGCCCGAATACAGGGGTCTATAGCAATCAGCCCCAGCATTTT.

This chain uses TRBV7-2 with TRBJ1-3; 8 nucleotides line up with TRBD1. The V segment lost 2 bases and the J segment 4 bases; nucleotides outside the gene matches: 7. This CDR3 is 16 amino acids long. CDR1 is SGHTA and CDR2 is FQGNSA in the germline V gene. The CDR3 sequence is CASSLSDRAWGNTIYF. The CDR3 nucleotides are TGTGCCAGCAGCTTATCGGACAGGGCTTGGGGAAACACCATATATTTT.

A single count supports this clone. The chain has TRBV12-3 or TRBV12-4 and TRBJ2-3; D call uncertain. CDR3 length: 12 residues. V was cut by 3 bases and J by 6 bases, with 7 bases left in between. For the CDR3, the DNA is TGTGCCAGCAGTTTTAGTCCGGATACGCAGTATTTT. This sequence encodes CASSFSPDTQYF.

V usage is TRBV5-1 and J usage is TRBJ1-2; 8 bases line up with TRBD1. The length of the CDR3 is 15 residues. Germline trimming cut 0 bases from V and 7 bases from J; bases unmatched to any gene: 8. Germline V gene data show CDR1 as SGHRS and CDR2 as YFSETQ. Written as DNA, the CDR3 is TGCGCCAGCAGCTTGGAGGGGACAGGCCTGGGTGGCTACACCTTC. It translates to CASSLEGTGLGGYTF.

This chain connects TRBV4-3 to TRBJ1-2; 11 positions agree with TRBD1. The length of the CDR3 is 16 residues. After removal of 0 bases from V and 8 bases from J, the junction contained 8 bases not matched to a gene. CDR1 and CDR2 from the germline V gene are LGHNA and YSLEER. The CDR3 region has the DNA TGCGCCAGCAGCCAAGATATGGGACAGGGGGTAAAGGGCTACACCTTC. It codes for CASSQDMGQGVKGYTF.

This rearrangement joins TRBV21-1 to TRBJ2-7; the table's TRBD1 call for D was not verified on the DNA. TRBV21-1 is described as a pseudogene. The CDR3 has 15 residues. The CDR3 loop reads CASSKMGTENYEQYF. CDR3 sequence (DNA): TGTGCCAGCAGCAAAATGGGGACAGAAAACTACGAGCAGTACTTC.

This chain connects TRBV25-1 to TRBJ1-1; 8 positions match TRBD1. Germline loops: CDR1 MGHDK, CDR2 SYGVNS. The CDR3 is made up of 16 amino acids. The V gene end was trimmed by 3 bases and the J gene end by 1 base; junction bases not matched to a gene: 7. CDR3 residues: CASSDGTGARNTEAFF. CDR3 sequence (DNA): TGTGCCAGCAGTGATGGGACAGGAGCTAGGAACACTGAAGCTTTCTTT.

This sequence joins TRBV27 and TRBJ2-3; weak D call: TRBD2 (6 bases). This CDR3 is built from 16 residues. The germline V gene has CDR1 MNHEY and CDR2 SMNVEV (reference sequence). V was cut by 5 bases and J by 6 bases, with 21 bases left in between. CDR3 loop: CASSPPRGRAGDTQYF. The CDR3 coding sequence is TGTGCCAGCAGTCCCCCCCGGGGCCGGGCGGGGGATACGCAGTATTTT.

This chain links TRBV7-6 with TRBJ1-3; 9 bases match TRBD1. There are 18 residues in the CDR3. V shed 2 bases and J 0 bases; nucleotides not matched to a gene: 8. Germline CDR1 SGHVS, CDR2 FNYEAQ. The CDR3 sequence: CASSLTPGQGGSGNTIYF. Written as DNA, the CDR3 is TGTGCCAGCAGCTTAACCCCGGGACAGGGTGGCTCTGGAAACACCATATATTTT.

This clone has just one count. The J gene is TRBJ2-3, the V gene TRBV7-3; 8 bases are shared with TRBD2. The CDR3 sequence is 18 residues long. The V gene end was trimmed by 3 bases and the J gene end by 0 bases; junction bases not matched to a gene: 11. Germline V CDR1 and CDR2: SGHTA, FQGTGA. The CDR3 DNA reads as TGTGCCAGCAGCTTTGCGAGCGGGAGTAGGACTAGCACAGATACGCAGTATTTT. It yields the protein CASSFASGSRTSTDTQYF.